The 6 T cell receptor beta chains listed next were all sequenced from one sample in a study of OX40 agonist ivuxolimab in advanced cancers. This table comes from immunoSEQ multiplex PCR, and its TCRdb copy is limited to in-frame clones, with some not included. The repertoire holds 70,000 to 85,000 clones, with 85% as singletons. Sequenced material: CD4+ or CD8+ T cells sorted from blood, taken in a trial of the OX40 agonist ivuxolimab. These receptors all stem from an adult with an advanced solid tumor such as melanoma, head and neck, liver or kidney cancer.

This clone turned up a few times. This chain connects TRBV7-8 to TRBJ2-7; TRBD1 matches at 11 bases. The germline V gene encodes CDR1 SGHVS and CDR2 FQNEAQ. Germline trimming cut 1 base from V and 4 bases from J; bases unmatched to any gene: 3. CDR3 length equals 15 residues. CDR3 in amino acids: CASSLGTGGAYEQYV. CDR3 DNA sequence: TGTGCCAGCAGCTTAGGGACAGGGGGCGCTTACGAGCAGTACGTC.

This clone came up once. The chain is built from TRBV10-2 and TRBJ1-2; 10 nucleotides line up with TRBD1. There are 19 residues in the CDR3. V dropped 3 bases and J dropped 8; count of bases not matched to a gene: 21. Germline CDR1 is WSHSY and CDR2 is SAAADI. The CDR3 DNA reads as TGCGCCAGCAGTGACGGATCTTTGACAGGGGGCCTCCCGGGGAAGGGCTACACCTTC. This sequence encodes CASSDGSLTGGLPGKGYTF.

This sequence joins TRBV9 and TRBJ1-1; 9 bases line up with TRBD1. Germline lookup yields CDR1 SGDLS and CDR2 YYNGEE. This CDR3 contains 16 residues. V was clipped by 0 bases and J by 4 bases; unmatched bases: 7. CDR3 DNA: TGTGCCAGCAGCGTAGCTGGGACAGGGTATGGCACTGAAGCTTTCTTT. It translates to CASSVAGTGYGTEAFF.

V and J are TRBV19 and TRBJ2-1; unclear D gene. Looked up from germline, CDR1 is LNHDA and CDR2 is SQIVND (reference sequence). The CDR3 is 13 amino acids. Trimming pared 5 bases from V and 5 bases from J, leaving 10 bases between. Here the CDR3 DNA reads TGTGCCAGTAGTCCTAGGGCAGACAATGAGCAGTTCTTC. Translation: CASSPRADNEQFF.

V gene TRBV6-6 combines with J gene TRBJ2-5; D may be TRBD2 (7 bases). The CDR3 is 15 amino acids. V was clipped by 7 bases and J by 1 base, with 16 bases between them. Per the germline V gene, CDR1 is MNHNY and CDR2 is SVGAGI (reference sequence). CDR3 loop: CASTRGGGTQETQYF. CDR3 DNA: TGTGCCAGCACCCGAGGGGGGGGAACCCAAGAGACCCAGTACTTC.

This clone occurred a few times. The genes are TRBV4-1 and TRBJ2-1; 7 nucleotides line up with TRBD2. The CDR3 sequence is 15 residues long. Germline CDR1 reads MGHRA; CDR2 reads YSYEKL. Trimming took 0 bases from V and 10 from J; bases not matched to a gene: 9. CDR3: CASSQEQRGGWEQFF. CDR3 DNA sequence: TGCGCCAGCAGCCAAGAACAGCGGGGTGGGTGGGAGCAGTTCTTC.